This TCR beta chain was captured in a study of shared clonotypes between healthy human individuals. CDR3 length: 14 amino acids. V was pared by 5 bases and J by 2 bases, with 6 bases of the junction left unmatched. The germline V gene encodes CDR1 LNHDA and CDR2 SQIVND (reference sequence). Genomic DNA of every subset was divided equally among multiple immunoSEQ plates. The table came from immunoSEQ multiplex PCR; TCRdb's copy has only in-frame clones and leaves some out. Of about 450,000 clones in the sample, roughly 77% were seen once. This TCR derives from a woman between 40 and 55 years old in good health. Some clones in this sample may be carry-over from other donors' samples. The chain employs TRBV19 and TRBJ2-7, with 7 bases that match TRBD2. Sequencing was done on a sample of PBMCs. The CDR3 protein is CASSSRGRAYEQYF. The CDR3 coding sequence is TGTGCCAGTAGTTCCCGGGGGAGGGCCTACGAGCAGTACTTC.